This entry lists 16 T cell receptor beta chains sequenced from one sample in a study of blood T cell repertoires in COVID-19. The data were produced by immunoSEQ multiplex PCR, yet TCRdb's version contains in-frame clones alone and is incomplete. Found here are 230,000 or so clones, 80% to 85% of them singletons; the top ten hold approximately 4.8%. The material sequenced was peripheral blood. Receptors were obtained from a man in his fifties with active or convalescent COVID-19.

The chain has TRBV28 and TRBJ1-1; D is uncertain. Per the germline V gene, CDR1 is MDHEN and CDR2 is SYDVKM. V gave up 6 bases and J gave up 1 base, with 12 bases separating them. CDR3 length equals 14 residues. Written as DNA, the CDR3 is TGTGCCAGCAGGCACTCGCCAGGGAACACTGAAGCTTTCTTT. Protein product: CASRHSPGNTEAFF.

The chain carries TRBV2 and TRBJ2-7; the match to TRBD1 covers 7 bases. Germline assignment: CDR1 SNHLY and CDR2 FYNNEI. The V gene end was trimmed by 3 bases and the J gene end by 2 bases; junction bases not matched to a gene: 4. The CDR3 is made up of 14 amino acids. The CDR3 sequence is CASSDPTGTYEQYF. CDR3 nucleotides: TGTGCCAGCAGTGACCCGACAGGGACCTACGAGCAGTACTTC.

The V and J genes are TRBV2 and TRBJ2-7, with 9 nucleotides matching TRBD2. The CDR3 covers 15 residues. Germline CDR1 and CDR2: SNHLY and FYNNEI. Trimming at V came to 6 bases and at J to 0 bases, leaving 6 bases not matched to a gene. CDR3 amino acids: CASRGLAPSSYEQYF. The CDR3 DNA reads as TGTGCCAGCAGGGGACTAGCCCCGAGCTCCTACGAGCAGTACTTC. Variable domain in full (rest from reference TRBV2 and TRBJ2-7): EPEVTQTPSHQVTQMGQEVILRCVPISNHLYFYWYRQILGQKVEFLVSFYNNEISEKSEIFDDQFSVERPDGSNFTLKIRSTKLEDSAMYFCASRGLAPSSYEQYFGPGTRLTVT.

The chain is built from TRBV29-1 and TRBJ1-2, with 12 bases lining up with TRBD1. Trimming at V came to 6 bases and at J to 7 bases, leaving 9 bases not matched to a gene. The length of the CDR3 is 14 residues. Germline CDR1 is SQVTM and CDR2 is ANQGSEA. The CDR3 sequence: CSVPRGGQGAGYTF. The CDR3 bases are TGCAGCGTCCCCAGGGGGGGACAGGGGGCTGGCTACACCTTC.

CDR3 coding DNA: TGTGCCAGCTCCCCGGGGGGGCTGAGCACAGATACGCAGTATTTT. Translating gives CASSPGGLSTDTQYF. The chain is built from TRBV5-4 and TRBJ2-3, with TRBD2 identical over 8 bases. V was clipped by 7 bases and J by 0 bases; unmatched bases: 7. Germline V gives CDR1 SGHNT, CDR2 YYREEE (reference sequence). The CDR3 runs to 15 residues.

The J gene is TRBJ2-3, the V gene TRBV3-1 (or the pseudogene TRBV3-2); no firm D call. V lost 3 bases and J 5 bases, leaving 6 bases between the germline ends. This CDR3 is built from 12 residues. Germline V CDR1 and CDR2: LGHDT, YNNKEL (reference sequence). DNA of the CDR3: TGTGCCAGCAGCCATCAACAAGATACGCAGTATTTT. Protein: CASSHQQDTQYF.

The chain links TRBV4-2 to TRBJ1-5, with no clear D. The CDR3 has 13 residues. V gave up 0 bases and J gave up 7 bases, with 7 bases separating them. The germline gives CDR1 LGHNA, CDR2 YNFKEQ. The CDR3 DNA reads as TGTGCCAGCAGCCAAGATCGGGGACAGCCCCAGCATTTT. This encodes CASSQDRGQPQHF.

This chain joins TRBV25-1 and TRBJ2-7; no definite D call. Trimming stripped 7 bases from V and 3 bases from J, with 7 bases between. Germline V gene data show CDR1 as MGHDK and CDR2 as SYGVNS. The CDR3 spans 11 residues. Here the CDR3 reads CASTYGYEQYF. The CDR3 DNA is TGTGCCAGCACCTACGGCTACGAGCAGTACTTC.

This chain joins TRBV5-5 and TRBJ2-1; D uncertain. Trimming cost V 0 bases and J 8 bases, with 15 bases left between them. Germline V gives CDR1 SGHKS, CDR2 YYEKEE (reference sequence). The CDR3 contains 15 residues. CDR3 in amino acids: CASSLGAGVNYEQFF. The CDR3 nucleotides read TGTGCCAGCAGCTTGGGTGCAGGCGTTAACTATGAGCAGTTCTTC.

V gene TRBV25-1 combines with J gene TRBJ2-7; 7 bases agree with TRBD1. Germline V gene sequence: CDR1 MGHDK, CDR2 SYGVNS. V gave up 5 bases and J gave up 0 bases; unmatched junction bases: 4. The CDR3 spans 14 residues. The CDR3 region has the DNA TGTGCCAGCAGTTACAGGGGTTCCTCCTACGAGCAGTACTTC. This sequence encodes CASSYRGSSYEQYF.

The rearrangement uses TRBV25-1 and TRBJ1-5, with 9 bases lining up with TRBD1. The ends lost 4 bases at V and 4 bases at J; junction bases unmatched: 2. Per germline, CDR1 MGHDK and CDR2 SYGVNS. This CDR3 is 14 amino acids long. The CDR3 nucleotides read TGTGCCAGCAGTGCGGGACAGGGAAATCAGCCCCAGCATTTT. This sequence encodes CASSAGQGNQPQHF.

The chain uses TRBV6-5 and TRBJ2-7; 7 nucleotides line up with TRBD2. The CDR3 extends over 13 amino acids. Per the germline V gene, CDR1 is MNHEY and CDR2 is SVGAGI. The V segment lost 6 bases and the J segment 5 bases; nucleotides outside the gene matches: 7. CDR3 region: CASRLGGVNEQYF. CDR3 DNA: TGTGCCAGCAGGCTGGGGGGGGTCAACGAGCAGTACTTC.

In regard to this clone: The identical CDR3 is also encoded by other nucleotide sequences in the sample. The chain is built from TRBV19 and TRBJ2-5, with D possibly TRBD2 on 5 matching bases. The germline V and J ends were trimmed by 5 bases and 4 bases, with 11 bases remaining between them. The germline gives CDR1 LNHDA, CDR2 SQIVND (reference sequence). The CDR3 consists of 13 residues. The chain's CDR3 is CASSPGRGETQYF. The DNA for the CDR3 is TGTGCCAGTAGTCCGGGTCGGGGAGAGACCCAGTACTTC.

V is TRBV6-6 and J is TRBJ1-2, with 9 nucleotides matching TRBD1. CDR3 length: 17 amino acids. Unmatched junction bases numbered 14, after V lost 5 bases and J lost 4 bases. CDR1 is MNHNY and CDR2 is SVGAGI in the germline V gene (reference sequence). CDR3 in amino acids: CASSPPRDRAVTYGYTF. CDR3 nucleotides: TGTGCCAGCAGTCCGCCCCGGGACAGGGCGGTAACCTATGGCTACACCTTC.

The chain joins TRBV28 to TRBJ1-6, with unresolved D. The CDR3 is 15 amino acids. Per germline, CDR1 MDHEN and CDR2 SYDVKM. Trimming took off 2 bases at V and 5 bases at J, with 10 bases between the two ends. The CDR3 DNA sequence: TGTGCCAGCAGTTTACGGTCGCTCAATAATTCACCCCTCCACTTT. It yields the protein CASSLRSLNNSPLHF.

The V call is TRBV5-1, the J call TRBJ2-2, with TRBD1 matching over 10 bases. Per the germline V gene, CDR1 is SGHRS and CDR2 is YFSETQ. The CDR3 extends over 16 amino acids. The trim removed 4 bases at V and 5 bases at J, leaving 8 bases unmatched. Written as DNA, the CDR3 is TGCGCCAGCAGCCGATCCGGGACAGGGGAAACCGGGGAGCTGTTTTTT. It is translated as CASSRSGTGETGELFF.